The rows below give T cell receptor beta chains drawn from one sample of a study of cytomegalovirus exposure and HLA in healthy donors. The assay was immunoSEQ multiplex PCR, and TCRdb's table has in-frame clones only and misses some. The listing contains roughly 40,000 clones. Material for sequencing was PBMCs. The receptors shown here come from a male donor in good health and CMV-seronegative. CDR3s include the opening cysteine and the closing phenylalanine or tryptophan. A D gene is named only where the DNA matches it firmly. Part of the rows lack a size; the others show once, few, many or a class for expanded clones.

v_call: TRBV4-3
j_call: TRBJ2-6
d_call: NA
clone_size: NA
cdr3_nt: TGCGCCAGCAGCCAGAACGGGGCTGGGGCCAACGTCCTGACTTTC
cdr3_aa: CASSQNGAGANVLTF

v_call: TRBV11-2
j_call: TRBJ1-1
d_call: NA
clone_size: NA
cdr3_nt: TGTGCCAGCAGCTGGAGAGGGCGATCCACTGAAGCTTTCTTT
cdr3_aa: CASSWRGRSTEAFF

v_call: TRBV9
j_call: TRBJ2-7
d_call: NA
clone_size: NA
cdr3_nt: TGTGCCAGCAGCCCCGGCACAGGGTCGTCCTACGAGCAGTACTTC
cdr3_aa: CASSPGTGSSYEQYF

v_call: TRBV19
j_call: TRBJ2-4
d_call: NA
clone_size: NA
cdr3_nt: TGTGCCAGTAGTATAGGGAGCAGCCAGAACATTCAGTACTTC
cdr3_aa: CASSIGSSQNIQYF

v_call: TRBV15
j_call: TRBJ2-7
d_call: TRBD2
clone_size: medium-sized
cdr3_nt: TGTGCCACCAGCTACAGCGGGAGTCGGGAGCAGTACTTC
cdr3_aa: CATSYSGSREQYF

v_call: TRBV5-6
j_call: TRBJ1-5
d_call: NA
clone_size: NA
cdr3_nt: TGTGCCAGCAGATACGGGTTTCATCCCAATCAGCCCCAGCATTTT
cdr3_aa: CASRYGFHPNQPQHF

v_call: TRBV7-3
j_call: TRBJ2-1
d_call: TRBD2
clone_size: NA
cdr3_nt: TGTGCCAGCAGCTTAGGGAGGGGTGAGCAGTTCTTC
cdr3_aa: CASSLGRGEQFF

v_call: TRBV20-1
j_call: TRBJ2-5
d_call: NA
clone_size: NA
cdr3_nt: TGCAGTGTCCGAGGATTGGAGACCCAGTACTTC
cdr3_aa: CSVRGLETQYF

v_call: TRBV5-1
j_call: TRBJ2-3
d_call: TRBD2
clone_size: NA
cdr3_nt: TGCGCCAGCAGCCCCGGGACTAGTGAGGCTACGCAGTATTTT
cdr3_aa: CASSPGTSEATQYF

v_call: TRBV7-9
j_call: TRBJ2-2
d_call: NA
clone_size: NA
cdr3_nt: TGTGCCAGCACCGCCCGACAGAACACCGGGGAGCTGTTTTTT
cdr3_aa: CASTARQNTGELFF

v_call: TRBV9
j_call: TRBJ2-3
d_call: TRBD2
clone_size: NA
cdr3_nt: TGTGCCAGCAGCGTAGCTACCGGGGGCGGGAGGGGGCGCACAGATACGCAGTATTTT
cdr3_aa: CASSVATGGGRGRTDTQYF

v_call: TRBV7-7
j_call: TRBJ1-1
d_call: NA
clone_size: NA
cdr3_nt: TGTGCCAGCAGCTTAGGGACACCCATGAACACTGAAGCTTTCTTT
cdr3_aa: CASSLGTPMNTEAFF

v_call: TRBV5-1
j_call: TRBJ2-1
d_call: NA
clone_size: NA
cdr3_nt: TGCGCCAGCAGCTCTTACAATGAGCAGTTCTTC
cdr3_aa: CASSSYNEQFF

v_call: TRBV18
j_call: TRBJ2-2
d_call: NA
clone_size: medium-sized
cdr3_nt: TGTGCCAGCTCACCGGGACTGAACACCGGGGAGCTGTTTTTT
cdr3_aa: CASSPGLNTGELFF

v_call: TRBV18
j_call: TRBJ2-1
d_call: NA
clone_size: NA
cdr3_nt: TGTGCCAGCTCACCTGCCGGGACAAATTCTATTAGGTCCTACAATGAGCAGTTCTTC
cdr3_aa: CASSPAGTNSIRSYNEQFF

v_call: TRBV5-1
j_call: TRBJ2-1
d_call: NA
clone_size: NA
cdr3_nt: TGCGCCAGCAGCTTCGAAGGGGTCTCCTACAATGAGCAGTTCTTC
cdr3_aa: CASSFEGVSYNEQFF

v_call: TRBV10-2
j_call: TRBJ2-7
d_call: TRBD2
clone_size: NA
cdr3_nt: TGCGCCACCCAACATCCGGGACTAGCGGGAGGACGCTTCTCCTACGAGCAGTACTTC
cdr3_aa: CATQHPGLAGGRFSYEQYF

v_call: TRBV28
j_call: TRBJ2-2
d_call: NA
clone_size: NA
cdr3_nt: TGTGCCAGCAGTTTTCAGGGGGGTAAGGGCACCGGGGAGCTGTTTTTT
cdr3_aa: CASSFQGGKGTGELFF

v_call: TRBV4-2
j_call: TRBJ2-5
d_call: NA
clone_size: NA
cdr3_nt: TGTGCCAGCAGCCCTCCTCTGAGCGAGACCCAGTACTTC
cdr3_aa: CASSPPLSETQYF

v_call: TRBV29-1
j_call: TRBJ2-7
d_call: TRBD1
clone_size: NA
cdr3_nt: TGCAGCGTTGAACCCCGGGACAGACCCTACGAGCAGTACTTC
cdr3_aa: CSVEPRDRPYEQYF

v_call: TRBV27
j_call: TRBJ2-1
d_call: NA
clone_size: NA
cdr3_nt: TGTGCCAGCAGTAACCTACCGCCCCTTCGAAATGAGCAGTTCTTC
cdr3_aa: CASSNLPPLRNEQFF

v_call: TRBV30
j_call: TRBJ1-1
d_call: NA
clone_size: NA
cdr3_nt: TGTGCCTGGAGTGTAGAAATCGGAGCTTTCTTT
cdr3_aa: CAWSVEIGAFF

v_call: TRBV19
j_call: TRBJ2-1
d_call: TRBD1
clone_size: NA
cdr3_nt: TGTGCCAGTAGGACCGGGACAGGGGCGATCGATGAGCAGTTCTTC
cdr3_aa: CASRTGTGAIDEQFF

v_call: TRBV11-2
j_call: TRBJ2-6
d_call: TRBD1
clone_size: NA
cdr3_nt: TGTGCCAGCAGCTCCTTCCACAGGGGTCCGAGCTCTGGGGCCAACGTCCTGACTTTC
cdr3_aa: CASSSFHRGPSSGANVLTF

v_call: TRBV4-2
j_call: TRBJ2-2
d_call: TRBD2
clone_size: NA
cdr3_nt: TGTGCCAGCAGCCCCCTTGGGCTAGCGGGAGGTCGAACCGGGGAGCTGTTTTTT
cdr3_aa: CASSPLGLAGGRTGELFF

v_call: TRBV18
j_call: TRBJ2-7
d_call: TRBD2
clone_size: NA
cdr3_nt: TGTGCCAGCTCGCCCCTAGCGGGAGGTGGCGACGAGCAGTACTTC
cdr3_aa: CASSPLAGGGDEQYF

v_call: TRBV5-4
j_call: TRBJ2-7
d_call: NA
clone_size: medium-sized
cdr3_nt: TGTGCCAGCAGCTCAGTCTCGACGGGAACCTACGAGCAGTACTTC
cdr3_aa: CASSSVSTGTYEQYF

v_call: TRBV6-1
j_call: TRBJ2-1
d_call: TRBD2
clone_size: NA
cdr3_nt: TGTGCCAGCAGTGCGACCAAGGTAGCGGGATATTGGGCCTCCTACAATGAGCAGTTCTTC
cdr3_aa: CASSATKVAGYWASYNEQFF

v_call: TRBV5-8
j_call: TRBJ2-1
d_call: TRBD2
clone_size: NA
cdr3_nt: TGTGCCAGCAGCTTGGCCTGGCTAGCGGGAGTAAATGAGCAGTTCTTC
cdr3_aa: CASSLAWLAGVNEQFF

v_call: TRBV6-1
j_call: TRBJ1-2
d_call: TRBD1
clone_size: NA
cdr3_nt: TGTGCCAGCAGGAGGGGGCGGATTTTGGACTATGGCTACACCTTC
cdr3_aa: CASRRGRILDYGYTF

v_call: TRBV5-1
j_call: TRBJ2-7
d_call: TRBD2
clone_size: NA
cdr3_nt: TGCGCCAGCAGCCCGGGAGGAGGCGGGGCCTACGAGCAGTACTTC
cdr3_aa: CASSPGGGGAYEQYF

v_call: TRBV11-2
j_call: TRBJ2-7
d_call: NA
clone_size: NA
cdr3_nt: TGTGCCACCAAGGGGGGGGCCTCGGGGTACGAGCAGTACTTC
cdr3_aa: CATKGGASGYEQYF

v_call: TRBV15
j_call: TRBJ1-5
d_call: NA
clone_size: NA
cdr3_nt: TGTGCCACCAGCAGAGGATCCGGAGGGGTCAATCAGCCCCAGCATTTT
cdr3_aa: CATSRGSGGVNQPQHF

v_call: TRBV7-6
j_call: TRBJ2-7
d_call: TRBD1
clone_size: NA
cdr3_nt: TGTGCCAGCAGCTTAACCCAAACAGGGGTCAGCTCCTACGAGCAGTACTTC
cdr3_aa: CASSLTQTGVSSYEQYF

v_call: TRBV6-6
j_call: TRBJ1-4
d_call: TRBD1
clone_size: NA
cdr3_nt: TGTGCCAGCCGGGACAGGGGGCTAGTTAATGAAAAACTGTTTTTT
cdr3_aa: CASRDRGLVNEKLFF

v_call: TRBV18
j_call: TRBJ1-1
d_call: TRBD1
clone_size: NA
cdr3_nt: TGTGCCAGCTCATCGGACAGGGCTGGTAATGAAGCTTTCTTT
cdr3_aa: CASSSDRAGNEAFF

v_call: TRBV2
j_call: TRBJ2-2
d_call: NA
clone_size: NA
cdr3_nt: TGTGCCAGCACCTGGGACACTTACACCGGGGAGCTGTTTTTT
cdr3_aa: CASTWDTYTGELFF

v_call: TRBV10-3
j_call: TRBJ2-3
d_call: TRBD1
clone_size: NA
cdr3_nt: TGTGCCATCAGTCAGGGGGCTGCCACCTCTGGCACAGATACGCAGTATTTT
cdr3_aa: CAISQGAATSGTDTQYF

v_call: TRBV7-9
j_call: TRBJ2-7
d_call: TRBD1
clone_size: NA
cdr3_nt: TGTGCCAGCAGCTTAGGAGGGACAGTCTACGAGCAGTACTTC
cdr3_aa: CASSLGGTVYEQYF

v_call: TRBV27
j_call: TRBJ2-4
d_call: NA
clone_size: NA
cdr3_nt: TGTGCGACGGCAGACTCCAGGGGTCTAAACATTCAGTACTTC
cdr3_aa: CATADSRGLNIQYF

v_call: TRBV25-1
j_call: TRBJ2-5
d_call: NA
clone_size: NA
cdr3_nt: TGTGCCAGCAACCCAGACACCGCCTTGGAGACCCAGTACTTC
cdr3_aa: CASNPDTALETQYF

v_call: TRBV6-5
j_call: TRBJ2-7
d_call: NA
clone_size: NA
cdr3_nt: TGTGCCAGCAGTTATATTCAGTACTACGAGCAGTACTTC
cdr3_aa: CASSYIQYYEQYF

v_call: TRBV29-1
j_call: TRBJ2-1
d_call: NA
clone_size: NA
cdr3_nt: TGCAGCGTTGAGGGGGGAAGGGTCCTTGACAATGAGCAGTTCTTC
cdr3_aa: CSVEGGRVLDNEQFF

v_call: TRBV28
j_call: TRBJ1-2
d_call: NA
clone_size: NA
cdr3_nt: TGTGCCAGCAGCCCAGGGGTAGGAAACTATGGCTACACCTTC
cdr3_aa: CASSPGVGNYGYTF

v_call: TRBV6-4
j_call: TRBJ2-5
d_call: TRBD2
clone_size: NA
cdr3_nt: TGTGCCAGCAGTGACTCAGCGGGAGGGCCTCAAGAGACCCAGTACTTC
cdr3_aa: CASSDSAGGPQETQYF

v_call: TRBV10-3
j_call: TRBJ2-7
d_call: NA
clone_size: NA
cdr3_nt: TGTGCCATCAGTGACCTTACCTACGAGCAGTACTTC
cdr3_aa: CAISDLTYEQYF

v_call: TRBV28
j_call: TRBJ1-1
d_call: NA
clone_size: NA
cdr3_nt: TGTGCCAGTAACAAGCAGGGTATTGAAGCTTTCTTT
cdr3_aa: CASNKQGIEAFF

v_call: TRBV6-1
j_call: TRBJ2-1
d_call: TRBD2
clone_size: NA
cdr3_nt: TGTGCCAGCAGTGAAGCCGATTTAGGACTAGCGGGTAATGCCTACAATGAGCAGTTCTTC
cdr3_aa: CASSEADLGLAGNAYNEQFF

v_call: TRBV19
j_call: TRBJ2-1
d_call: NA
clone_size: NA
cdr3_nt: TGTGCCAGTACATGGGGGGACTCCTACAATGAGCAGTTCTTC
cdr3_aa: CASTWGDSYNEQFF

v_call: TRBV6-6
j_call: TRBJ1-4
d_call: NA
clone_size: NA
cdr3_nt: TGTGCCAGCAGTTACCGAGGAGCAGCTAATGAAAAACTGTTTTTT
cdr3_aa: CASSYRGAANEKLFF

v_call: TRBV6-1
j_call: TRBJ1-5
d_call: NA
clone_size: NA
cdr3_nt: TGTGCCAGCACTCGAAGTGGGGGGACCAATCAGCCCCAGCATTTT
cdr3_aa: CASTRSGGTNQPQHF

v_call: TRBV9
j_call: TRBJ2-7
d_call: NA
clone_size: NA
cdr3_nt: TGTGCCAGCAGCTCATCAGCGGGTTCCTCCTACGAGCAGTACTTC
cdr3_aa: CASSSSAGSSYEQYF

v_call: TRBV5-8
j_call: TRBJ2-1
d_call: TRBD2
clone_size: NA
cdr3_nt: TGTGCCAGCGGTTCCGGGTCGACTAGCGGAATTTCCTACAATGAGCAGTTCTTC
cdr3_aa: CASGSGSTSGISYNEQFF

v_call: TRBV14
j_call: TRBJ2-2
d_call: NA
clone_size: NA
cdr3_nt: TGTGCCAGCAGCCATGCTACGACCGGGGAGCTGTTTTTT
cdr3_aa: CASSHATTGELFF

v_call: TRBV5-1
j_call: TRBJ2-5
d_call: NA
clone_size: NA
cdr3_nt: TGCGCCAGCAGCACGCCCCAGTCCGTGGAGACCCAGTACTTC
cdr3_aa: CASSTPQSVETQYF

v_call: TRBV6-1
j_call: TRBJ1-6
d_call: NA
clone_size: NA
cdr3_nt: TGTGCCAGCGCAGCGGAGGCCTATAATTCACCCCTCCACTTT
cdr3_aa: CASAAEAYNSPLHF

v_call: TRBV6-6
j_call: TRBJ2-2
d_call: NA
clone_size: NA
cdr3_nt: TGTGCCAGCAACACCCCCACCGGGGAGCTGTTTTTT
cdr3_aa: CASNTPTGELFF

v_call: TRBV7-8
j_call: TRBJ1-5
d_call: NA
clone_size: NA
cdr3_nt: TGTGCCAGCAGCTCTAGGTGGACCAGGGATTTCGATCAGCCCCAGCATTTT
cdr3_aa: CASSSRWTRDFDQPQHF

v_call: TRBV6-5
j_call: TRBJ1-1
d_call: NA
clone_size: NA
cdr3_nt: TGTGCCAGCAGTTACTCGGAGGGCACTGAAGCTTTCTTT
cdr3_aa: CASSYSEGTEAFF